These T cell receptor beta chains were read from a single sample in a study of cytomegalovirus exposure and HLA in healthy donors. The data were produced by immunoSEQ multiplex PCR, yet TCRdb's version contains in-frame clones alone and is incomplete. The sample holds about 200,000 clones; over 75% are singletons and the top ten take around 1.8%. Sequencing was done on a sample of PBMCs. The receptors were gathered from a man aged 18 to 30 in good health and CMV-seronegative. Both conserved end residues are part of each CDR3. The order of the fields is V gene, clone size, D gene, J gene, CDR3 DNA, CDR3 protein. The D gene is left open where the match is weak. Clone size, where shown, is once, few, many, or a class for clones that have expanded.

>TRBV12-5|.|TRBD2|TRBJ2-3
TGTGCTAGTGGTTTGGCAGGGACTAGCGGGACCGTGGTTACGCAGTATTTT
CASGLAGTSGTVVTQYF
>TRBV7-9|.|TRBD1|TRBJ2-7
TGTGCCAGCAGCCCGACAGGGGACTACGAGCAGTACTTC
CASSPTGDYEQYF
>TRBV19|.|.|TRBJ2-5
TGTGCCAGTAGTATAGTCGGGAGCGTTTTGGAGACCCAGTACTTC
CASSIVGSVLETQYF
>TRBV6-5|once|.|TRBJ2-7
TGTGCCAGCAGTTACCCGGACACTAACCCTACCTACGAGCAGTACTTC
CASSYPDTNPTYEQYF
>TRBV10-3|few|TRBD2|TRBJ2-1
TGTGCCATCAGTGACACTAGCGGGAATGAGCAGTTCTTC
CAISDTSGNEQFF
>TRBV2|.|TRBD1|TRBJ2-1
TGTGCCAGCAGTGACTACAGGGGATCGAATGAGCAGTTCTTC
CASSDYRGSNEQFF
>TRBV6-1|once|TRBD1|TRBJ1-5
TGTGCCAGCAGTGAAGGAACCGGGACAGGCGATCAGCCCCAGCATTTT
CASSEGTGTGDQPQHF
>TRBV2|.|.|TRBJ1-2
TGTGCCAGCAGACGACACACAGGGTTTGACTATGGCTACACCTTC
CASRRHTGFDYGYTF
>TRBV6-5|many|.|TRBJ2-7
TGTGCCAGCAGTCCAATCTCGGGTAACTACGAGCAGTACTTC
CASSPISGNYEQYF
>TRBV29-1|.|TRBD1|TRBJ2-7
TGCAGCGTATACAGGGGGCGTCCTCCCTACGAGCAGTACTTC
CSVYRGRPPYEQYF
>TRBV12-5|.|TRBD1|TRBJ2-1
TGTGCTAGTAGGGACAGCAATGAGCAGTTCTTC
CASRDSNEQFF
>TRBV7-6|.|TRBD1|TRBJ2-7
TGTGCCAGCAGCTCTCCCATCCCGTGGACAGGGGAGGGATTCTCCTACGAGCAGTACTTC
CASSSPIPWTGEGFSYEQYF
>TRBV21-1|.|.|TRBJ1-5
TGTGCCAGCATCCCTAAATCATGGCCCCAGCATTTT
CASIPKSWPQHF
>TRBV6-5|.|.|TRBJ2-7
TGTGCCAGCCGAGAGGGGGTGTACGAGCAGTACTTC
CASREGVYEQYF
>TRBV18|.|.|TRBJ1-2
TGTGCCAGCTCACCGGAGGGGTTGGGCTATGGCTACACCTTC
CASSPEGLGYGYTF
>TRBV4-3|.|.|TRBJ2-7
TGCGCCAGCAGCCAAGATTTGGAGAGCTCCTACGAGCAGTACTTC
CASSQDLESSYEQYF
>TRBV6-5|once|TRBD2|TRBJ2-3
TGTGCCAGCAGCTCGACTAGCGGGGGCACAGATACGCAGTATTTT
CASSSTSGGTDTQYF
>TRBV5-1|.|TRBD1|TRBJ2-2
TGCGCCAGCAGCTTGGATCCAGGACAGGGAGACACCGGGGAGCTGTTTTTT
CASSLDPGQGDTGELFF
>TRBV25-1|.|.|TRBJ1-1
TGTGCCAGCAGGGCTACGGGACAGAACACTGAAGCTTTCTTT
CASRATGQNTEAFF
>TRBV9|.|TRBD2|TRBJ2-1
TGTGCCAGCAGCGTCGGCGGGGGGGCCTACAATGAGCAGTTCTTC
CASSVGGGAYNEQFF
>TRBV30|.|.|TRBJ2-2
TGTGCCTGGAGTGACGGGGGGCGGCCCGGGGAGCTGTTTTTT
CAWSDGGRPGELFF
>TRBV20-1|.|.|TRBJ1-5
TGCAGTGATAGCTCTCAGCCCCAGCATTTT
CSDSSQPQHF
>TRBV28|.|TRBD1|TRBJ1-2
TGTGCCAGCAGCGACGGGACAGCGAGCTTCTATGGCTACACCTTC
CASSDGTASFYGYTF
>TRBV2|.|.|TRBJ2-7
TGTGCCAGCAGCGTGGCAGGCGAGCAGTACTTC
CASSVAGEQYF
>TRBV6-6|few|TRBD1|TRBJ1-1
TGTGCCCTCGGTCGGCCAGGGGGCGAAGGCACTGAAGCTTTCTTT
CALGRPGGEGTEAFF
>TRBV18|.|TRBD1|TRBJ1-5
TGTGCCAGCTCCCAAGACAGGGACAATCAGCCCCAGCATTTT
CASSQDRDNQPQHF
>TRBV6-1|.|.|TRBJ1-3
TGTGCCAGCAGAGGGGTAGACGGAAACACCATATATTTT
CASRGVDGNTIYF
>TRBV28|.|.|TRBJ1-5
TGTGCCAGCCAATCAGGGATGTGGAGCAATCAGCCCCAGCATTTT
CASQSGMWSNQPQHF
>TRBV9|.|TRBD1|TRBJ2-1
TGTGCCAGCAGCGTCCATTCAGGGGGCCTGTCCAATGAGCAGTTCTTC
CASSVHSGGLSNEQFF
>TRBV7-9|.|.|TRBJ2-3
TGTGCCAGCAGTCCCCGGGACACAGATACGCAGTATTTT
CASSPRDTDTQYF
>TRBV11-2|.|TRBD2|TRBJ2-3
TGTGCCAGCAGCTCAGGACTAGCGGGGGGCACAGATACGCAGTATTTT
CASSSGLAGGTDTQYF
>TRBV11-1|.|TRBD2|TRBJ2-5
TGTGCCAGCAGCCGAAACGCTGCGGGGGGAGAAGAGACCCAGTACTTC
CASSRNAAGGEETQYF
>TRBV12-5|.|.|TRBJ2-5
TGTGCTAGTGCCATTGCGGGGTTGGAGACCCAGTACTTC
CASAIAGLETQYF
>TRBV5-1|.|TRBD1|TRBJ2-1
TGCGCCAGCAGCGTCAGGGGGCCTTCCAGCAATGAGCAGTTCTTC
CASSVRGPSSNEQFF
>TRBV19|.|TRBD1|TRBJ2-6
TGTGCCAGTAGGCCCTGGGACAGGGGAAATTCTGGGGCCAACGTCCTGACTTTC
CASRPWDRGNSGANVLTF
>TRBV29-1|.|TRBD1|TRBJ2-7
TGCAGCGCTGTTGGGACAGGGGCCTACGAGCAGTACTTC
CSAVGTGAYEQYF
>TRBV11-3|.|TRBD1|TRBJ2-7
TGTGCCAGCAGCTTCTCCAACGACAGGGCCTACGAGCAGTACTTC
CASSFSNDRAYEQYF
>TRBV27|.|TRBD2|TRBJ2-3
TGTGCCAGCAGTTTATTCGCTAGCGGGAGGGCCATAGATACGCAGTATTTT
CASSLFASGRAIDTQYF
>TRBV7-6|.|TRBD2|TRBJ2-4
TGTGCCAGCAGCCCGGGACTAGCGGGAGGGCCTGCCAAAAACATTCAGTACTTC
CASSPGLAGGPAKNIQYF
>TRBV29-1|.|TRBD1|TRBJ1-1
TGCAGCGCCTACAGGGGGCAGGGCACTGAAGCTTTCTTT
CSAYRGQGTEAFF
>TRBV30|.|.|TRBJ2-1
TGTGCCTGGAACCCGGGGGGCAGGGTAGGGGATGAGCAGTTCTTC
CAWNPGGRVGDEQFF
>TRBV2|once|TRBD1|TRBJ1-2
TGTGCCAGGGACCCGGGACAGGGCACCTACACCTTC
CARDPGQGTYTF
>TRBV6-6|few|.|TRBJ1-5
TGTGCCAGCAGTTACTCGAGGAGCCGTAATCAGCCCCAGCATTTT
CASSYSRSRNQPQHF
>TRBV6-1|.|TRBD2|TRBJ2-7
TGTGCCAGCAGTGAACCAGCGGGAGGGCCTAACGAGCAGTACTTC
CASSEPAGGPNEQYF
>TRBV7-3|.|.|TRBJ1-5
TGTGCCAGCAGCCTGGGACAAAATCAGCCCCAGCATTTT
CASSLGQNQPQHF
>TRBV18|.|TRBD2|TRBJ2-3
TGTGCCAGCTCACCCCGGACTAGCGGGCTGGCTAGCACAGATACGCAGTATTTT
CASSPRTSGLASTDTQYF
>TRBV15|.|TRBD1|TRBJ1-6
TGTGCCACTGGACAGGCCCGAAACTCACCCCTCCACTTT
CATGQARNSPLHF
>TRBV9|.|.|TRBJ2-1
TGTGCCAGCAGCGTTACCGGGACTTACGGCAATGAGCAGTTCTTC
CASSVTGTYGNEQFF
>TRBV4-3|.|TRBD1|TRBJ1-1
TGCGCCAGCAGCGCCTACAGGGGATCGGGGGAAGCTTTCTTT
CASSAYRGSGEAFF
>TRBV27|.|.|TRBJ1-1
TGTGCCAGCAGCCGCCCCACGGGTGAAGCTTTCTTT
CASSRPTGEAFF
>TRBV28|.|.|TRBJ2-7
TGTGCCAGCAGTTTGCAGGGCAGTCCGAGCTCCTACGAGCAGTACTTC
CASSLQGSPSSYEQYF
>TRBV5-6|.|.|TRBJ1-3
TGTGCCAGCAGCCGCGACCCAGGGGTGTCAGGGGGAAACACCATATATTTT
CASSRDPGVSGGNTIYF
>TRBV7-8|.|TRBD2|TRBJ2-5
TGTGCCAGCAGCTTTACTAGCGGGGGTCCGGGGGAGACCCAGTACTTC
CASSFTSGGPGETQYF